This T cell receptor (beta chain) was observed in a study of blood T cell repertoires in COVID-19. Across the study: Samples came from the United States, Italy and Spain, spanning acute and convalescent COVID-19. In each case, the material was cDNA or gDNA derived from T cells, B-cell-depleted T cells, or PBMCs.

Authors' methods: The authors estimated nucleated cell counts from reference gene primer amplification. Method: immunoSEQ multiplex PCR; TCRdb's copy keeps in-frame clones and lacks some. V, J and clone size reflect that table, while D and trimming were determined from the DNA. The table includes fewer than 250,000 clones, approximately 90% detected once. The sequence was collected from a man between 25 and 39 years old with acute or convalescent COVID-19. The source material was peripheral blood.

This chain's CDR3 is CASSDLAGWETQYF. CDR3 coding DNA: TGTGCCAGCAGTGATCTAGCGGGATGGGAGACCCAGTACTTC. The chain is built from TRBV25-1 and TRBJ2-5; 9 bases align to TRBD2. The CDR3 runs 14 residues. CDR1 MGHDK and CDR2 SYGVNS come from the germline V gene. V shed 3 bases, J shed 5 bases, and the junction held 4 bases outside the gene matches.